This TCR beta chain is drawn from a study of blood T cell repertoires in COVID-19. Study summary: The samples span acute and convalescent COVID-19 from the United States, Italy and Spain. T cells, B-cell-depleted T cells, or PBMCs provided the cDNA or gDNA that served as material.

J lost 4 bases, V lost 4 bases, and 7 bases had no gene match. Germline V CDR1 and CDR2: SGHDT, YYEEEE. CDR3 size: 15 residues. Libraries were prepared by immunoSEQ multiplex PCR; TCRdb keeps only in-frame clonotypes and omits some of them. The sample consists of around 240,000 clones, approximately 84% of them appearing once. This receptor was obtained from a woman of 80 years or more with acute or convalescent COVID-19. Sequencing was performed on peripheral blood. The gene calls are TRBV5-6 and TRBJ1-2, with 10 positions matching TRBD1. CDR3 bases: TGTGCCAGCAGCGACAGGGACAGGGGCGTCTATGGCTACACCTTC. This codes for CASSDRDRGVYGYTF.